The 9 T cell receptor beta chains given below trace back to one sample, sequenced in a study of T cells in Graves' hyperthyroidism and ophthalmopathy. Amplified TCR beta CDR3 regions came from RNA transcripts. During a first-round RT-PCR of the TCR CDR3, the HTBI primer set was used. MiXCR was run by TCRdb on the multiplex PCR reads, yielding one entry per CDR3 protein. The sample lists some 600,000 distinct CDR3 sequences, 11% to 15% occurring once. Sequenced input: blood. The receptors come from a woman aged 25 to 39 with Graves' hyperthyroidism that later progressed to Graves' ophthalmopathy.

This clonotype was counted only a few times. J is TRBJ2-1 and V is TRBV13; D is possibly TRBD2 (5 bases). The CDR3 covers 14 residues. Germline V gene lookup returns CDR1 PRHDT and CDR2 FYEKMQ (reference sequence). Deletions cut 5 bases from V and 2 bases from J, with 10 bases between. CDR3 amino acids: CASSLLGTYNEQFF. DNA for the CDR3: TGTGCCAGCAGCCTACTAGGGACCTACAATGAGCAGTTCTTC.

This clonotype was detected many times. The chain has TRBV28 and TRBJ1-1; possibly TRBD1 for D (6 bases). This CDR3 has 13 residues. The germline V gene encodes CDR1 MDHEN and CDR2 SYDVKM. With 8 bases removed from V and 6 bases from J, the gap between germline ends came to 16 bases. CDR3 sequence: CASGTGLGAEAFF. The CDR3 DNA reads TGTGCCAGCGGCACAGGGCTGGGGGCTGAAGCTTTCTTT.

J is TRBJ1-1 and V is TRBV7-9; D is uncertain. CDR3 size: 14 residues. The V and J ends lost 6 bases and 5 bases respectively, with 16 bases between them. Germline V gives CDR1 SEHNR, CDR2 FQNEAQ (reference sequence). CDR3 loop: CASSSPILGTEAFF. CDR3 sequence (DNA): TGTGCCAGCAGTTCCCCAATCCTGGGAACTGAAGCTTTCTTT.

This chain connects TRBV19 to TRBJ1-2, with D maybe TRBD1 (6 bases). The CDR3 is 14 residues long. Germline values: CDR1 LNHDA, CDR2 SQIVND (reference sequence). Trimming shortened V by 6 bases and J by 4 bases, and 15 bases separated the two germline ends. CDR3 nucleotides: TGTGCCAGTAGCCTGGGGGGGCGCGGCTATGGCTACACCTTC. This gives the protein CASSLGGRGYGYTF.

V usage is TRBV16 and J usage is TRBJ1-5; D perhaps matches TRBD1 (6 bases). Germline V lookup: CDR1 KGHSY, CDR2 FQNENV. Trimming removed 0 bases at V and 3 bases at J, with 21 bases between. This CDR3 contains 19 residues. The CDR3 protein is CASSQSGAEGGIPNQPQHF. DNA for the CDR3: TGTGCCAGCAGCCAATCGGGGGCGGAAGGAGGGATCCCCAATCAGCCCCAGCATTTT.

The rearrangement joins TRBV29-1 to TRBJ2-1, with D maybe TRBD2 (5 bases). This CDR3 is built from 17 residues. V gave up 5 bases and J gave up 1 base, with 21 bases separating them. Germline CDR1 reads SQVTM; CDR2 reads ANQGSEA. CDR3 bases: TGCAGCGTTCAGTCCGGGGAATGGGTAGAATCCTACAATGAGCAGTTCTTC. Protein: CSVQSGEWVESYNEQFF.

This clonotype was seen at least ten times. V and J are TRBV12-3 or TRBV12-4 and TRBJ1-1; D call uncertain. The CDR3 consists of 13 residues. V shed 6 bases and J shed 11 bases, with 19 bases lying between them. CDR3 amino acids: CASSLRDLGLAFF. CDR3 nucleotides: TGTGCCAGCAGCCTCAGAGACCTGGGCCTCGCTTTCTTT.

This clonotype was found many times. The chain uses TRBV27 and TRBJ2-3, with D tentatively TRBD1 (6 bases). Germline assignment: CDR1 MNHEY and CDR2 SMNVEV (reference sequence). CDR3 size: 14 residues. V was clipped by 3 bases and J by 5 bases, with 12 bases between them. Written as DNA, the CDR3 is TGTGCCAGCAGTTTCCCAGGGGTCGGAGATACGCAGTATTTT. Its protein is CASSFPGVGDTQYF.

Note on this clonotype: It may be a read error: a sequence one base away is much more abundant. V and J are TRBV19 and TRBJ2-7; a weak D match, TRBD1 (6 bases). The germline V gene encodes CDR1 LNHDA and CDR2 SQIVND (reference sequence). The CDR3 has 11 amino acids. The CDR3 loop reads CASRGAYERYF. The CDR3 DNA reads as TGTGCCAGTAGGGGGGCCTACGAGCGGTACTTC. Full variable domain (rest looked up from reference TRBV19 and TRBJ2-7): DGGITQSPKYLFRKEGQNVTLSCEQNLNHDAMYWYRQDPGQGLRLIYYSQIVNDFQKGDIAEGYSVSREKKESFPLTVTSAQKNPTAFYLCASRGAYERYFGPGTRLTVT.